Shown below are 2 T cell receptor beta chains from a single sample sequenced in a study of Ad26.COV2.S vaccination and SARS-CoV-2 variants. Treatment here: about 20 received Ad26.COV2.S at low or high dose, single or two shots; about 5 received placebo; per-sample allocation not given. All samples were drawn on day 63, counting from the first vaccine or placebo injection. Produced via immunoSEQ multiplex PCR; TCRdb's table is partial and in-frame only. This sample carries about 350,000 clones, around 88% of them seen once, and the ten largest clones take around 11%. Sample: peripheral blood, taken in a trial of Ad26.COV2.S vaccine versus placebo. All receptors derive from a person between 18 and 59 years old who received the Ad26.COV2.S COVID-19 vaccine or a placebo.

The chain is built from TRBV7-2 and TRBJ2-7; D is uncertain. Deletions cut 2 bases from V and 6 bases from J, with 11 bases between. This CDR3 region has 13 residues. Germline CDR1 and CDR2: SGHTA and FQGNSA. CDR3 nucleotides: TGTGCCAGCAGCTTACTACCGAGGCGCGAGCAGTACTTC. Translated, it gives CASSLLPRREQYF.

J is TRBJ2-2 and V is TRBV6-2 or TRBV6-3; D is unresolved. This CDR3 comprises 15 residues. The germline V and J ends were trimmed by 4 bases and 3 bases, with 12 bases remaining between them. Germline CDR1 reads MNHEY; CDR2 reads SVGEGT. CDR3 sequence reads: CASSFLGPYTGELFF. In nucleotides, the CDR3 is TGTGCCAGCAGTTTCCTTGGTCCTTACACCGGGGAGCTGTTTTTT.